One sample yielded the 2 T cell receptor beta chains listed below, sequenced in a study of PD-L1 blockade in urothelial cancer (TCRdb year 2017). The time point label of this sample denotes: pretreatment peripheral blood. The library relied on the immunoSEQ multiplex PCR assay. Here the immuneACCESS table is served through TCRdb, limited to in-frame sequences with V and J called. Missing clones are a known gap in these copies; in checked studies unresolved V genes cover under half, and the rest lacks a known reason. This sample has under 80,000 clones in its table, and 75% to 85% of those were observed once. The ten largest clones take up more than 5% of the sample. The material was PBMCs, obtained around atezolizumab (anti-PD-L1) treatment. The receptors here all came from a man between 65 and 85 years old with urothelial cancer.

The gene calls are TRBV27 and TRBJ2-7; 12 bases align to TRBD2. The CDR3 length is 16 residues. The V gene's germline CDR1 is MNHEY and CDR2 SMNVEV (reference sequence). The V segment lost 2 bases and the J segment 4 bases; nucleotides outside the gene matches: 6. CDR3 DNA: TGTGCCAGCAGTTTACCCCCGACTAGCGGGAGTTACGAGCAGTACTTC. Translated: CASSLPPTSGSYEQYF.

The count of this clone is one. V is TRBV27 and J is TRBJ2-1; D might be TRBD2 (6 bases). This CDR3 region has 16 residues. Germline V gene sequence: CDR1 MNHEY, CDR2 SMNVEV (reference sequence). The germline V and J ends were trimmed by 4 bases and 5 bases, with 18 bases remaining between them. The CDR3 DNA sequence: TGTGCCAGCAGTTCTCCCCTGGGGACTTATAACAATGAGCAGTTCTTC. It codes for CASSSPLGTYNNEQFF.